The rows below give T cell receptor beta chains drawn from one sample of a study of control samples from healthy donors and cancer patients. Sequencing was performed with immunoSEQ multiplex PCR; in TCRdb, only in-frame clones are kept and a portion is missing. Of 120,000 to 150,000 clones in the sample, 80% to 95% were seen once. The sample was blood. The origin of the receptors is a man aged 25 to 40 in good health. CDR3s include the opening cysteine and the closing phenylalanine or tryptophan. D genes are given only for firm matches. For some rows the clone size is stated as once, few or many, or as a class when expanded; others skip it.

V	D	size	J	CDR3	DNA
TRBV5-1	.	.	TRBJ1-2	CAIQWGGYTF	TGCGCCATCCAGTGGGGTGGCTACACCTTC
TRBV11-2	TRBD2	.	TRBJ2-1	CASSLVYGLAGTGNEQFF	TGTGCCAGCAGCTTAGTATACGGACTAGCGGGTACGGGGAATGAGCAGTTCTTC
TRBV5-4	TRBD1	.	TRBJ1-2	CASSPGQGDGYTF	TGTGCCAGCAGCCCGGGACAGGGGGATGGCTACACCTTC
TRBV11-2	TRBD1	.	TRBJ2-7	CASSLEAGGLWEQYF	TGTGCCAGCAGCTTAGAGGCAGGGGGCCTCTGGGAGCAGTACTTC
TRBV5-6	.	.	TRBJ2-6	CASSLGGEMEMSGANVLTF	TGTGCCAGCAGCTTGGGCGGAGAAATGGAGATGTCTGGGGCCAACGTCCTGACTTTC
TRBV19	TRBD1	.	TRBJ1-5	CASSIRGQGGQPQHF	TGTGCCAGTAGTATAAGAGGTCAGGGGGGGCAGCCCCAGCATTTT
TRBV27	.	.	TRBJ2-7	CASMPHRGSSEQYF	TGTGCCAGCATGCCACATCGGGGGTCCTCCGAGCAGTACTTC
TRBV20-1	.	once	TRBJ2-1	CSARSGSEQFF	TGCAGTGCTAGATCCGGCAGCGAGCAGTTCTTC
TRBV7-9	.	once	TRBJ1-1	CASSQTGLGNTEAFF	TGTGCCAGCAGCCAGACAGGCCTGGGGAACACTGAAGCTTTCTTT
TRBV6-1	.	once	TRBJ1-3	CASSEGATDGNTIYF	TGTGCCAGCAGTGAAGGAGCGACAGATGGAAACACCATATATTTT
TRBV12-3/TRBV12-4	.	.	TRBJ2-1	CASSPWGTEQFF	TGTGCCAGCAGCCCATGGGGGACAGAGCAGTTCTTC
TRBV7-2	.	.	TRBJ2-1	CASSLTGPRAYNEQFF	TGTGCCAGCAGCTTAACAGGGCCTAGGGCCTACAATGAGCAGTTCTTC
TRBV6-1	.	.	TRBJ2-7	CASSEAQITYEQYF	TGTGCCAGCAGTGAAGCGCAGATAACCTACGAGCAGTACTTC
TRBV5-6	TRBD1	.	TRBJ1-5	CASSLRTGGSNQPQHF	TGTGCCAGCAGCTTGCGGACAGGGGGTAGCAATCAGCCCCAGCATTTT
TRBV4-1	.	.	TRBJ2-2	CASSPRDGTGGELFF	TGCGCCAGCAGCCCGAGGGACGGCACAGGCGGGGAGCTGTTTTTT
TRBV11-2	.	.	TRBJ1-2	CASTRRSTERYTF	TGTGCCAGCACTAGAAGGTCGACCGAGAGGTACACCTTC
TRBV4-1	.	.	TRBJ2-7	CASSQDPSSYEQYF	TGCGCCAGCAGCCAAGATCCGAGCTCCTACGAGCAGTACTTC
TRBV19	.	.	TRBJ1-4	CASSTGSEKLFF	TGTGCCAGTAGTACAGGAAGTGAAAAACTGTTTTTT
TRBV19	TRBD1	.	TRBJ1-2	CASVEDQGAGYGYTF	TGTGCCAGCGTAGAAGACCAGGGGGCCGGCTATGGCTACACCTTC
TRBV5-4	.	.	TRBJ1-2	CASSLGVGYTF	TGTGCCAGCAGCTTGGGGGTAGGCTACACCTTC
TRBV5-4	.	.	TRBJ1-2	CASSLGPGEGYGYTF	TGTGCCAGCAGCTTGGGGCCAGGGGAGGGCTATGGCTACACCTTC
TRBV27	.	.	TRBJ1-1	CASSLTGKDEAFF	TGTGCCAGCAGTTTAACAGGGAAGGATGAAGCTTTCTTT
TRBV10-3	TRBD1	.	TRBJ1-1	CAITPTGGNTEAFF	TGTGCCATCACCCCGACAGGGGGAAACACTGAAGCTTTCTTT
TRBV14	.	.	TRBJ1-2	CASSQWHRDNYGYTF	TGTGCCAGCAGCCAGTGGCATCGGGACAACTATGGCTACACCTTC